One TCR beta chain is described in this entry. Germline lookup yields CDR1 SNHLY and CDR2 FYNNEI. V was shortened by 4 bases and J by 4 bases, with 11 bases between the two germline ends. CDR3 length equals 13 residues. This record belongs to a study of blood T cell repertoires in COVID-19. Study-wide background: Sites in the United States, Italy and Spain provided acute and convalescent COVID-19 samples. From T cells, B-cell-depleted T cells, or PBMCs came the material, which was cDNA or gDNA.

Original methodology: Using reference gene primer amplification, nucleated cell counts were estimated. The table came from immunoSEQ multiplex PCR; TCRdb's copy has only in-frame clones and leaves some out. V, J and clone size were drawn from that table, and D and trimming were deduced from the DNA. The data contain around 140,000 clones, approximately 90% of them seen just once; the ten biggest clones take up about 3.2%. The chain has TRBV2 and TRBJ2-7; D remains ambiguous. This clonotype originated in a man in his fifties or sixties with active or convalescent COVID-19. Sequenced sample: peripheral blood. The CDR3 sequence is CASSVRLVYEQYF. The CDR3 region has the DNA TGTGCCAGCAGTGTTAGGCTAGTTTACGAGCAGTACTTC.